The 13 T cell receptor beta chains below come from one sample, sequenced in a study of blood T cell repertoires in COVID-19. Repertoires were generated with immunoSEQ multiplex PCR, while TCRdb's copy carries only in-frame clones and drops some. The sample holds about 60,000 clones; 80% to 90% are singletons and the top ten take more than 0.95%. The sample comprised peripheral blood. All receptors come from a man aged 35-49 years with acute or convalescent COVID-19.

The rearrangement joins TRBV30 to TRBJ1-5; no firm D call. CDR1 is GTSNPN and CDR2 is SVGIG in the germline V gene (reference sequence). V was trimmed by 2 bases and J by 7 bases, leaving 12 bases between them. The CDR3 is 13 amino acids. CDR3 sequence: CAWSPGLVQPQHF. The CDR3 DNA follows: TGTGCCTGGAGTCCGGGTTTGGTCCAGCCCCAGCATTTT.

The chain is built from TRBV29-1 and TRBJ1-1; D remains ambiguous. CDR3 length: 14 amino acids. Germline V gene sequence: CDR1 SQVTM, CDR2 ANQGSEA. Between the trimmed V and J ends, which lost 3 bases and 1 base, there was a span of 12 bases. The DNA of the CDR3 is TGCAGCGTTGACCTCGGGTTTGGGAACACTGAAGCTTTCTTT. Amino acids: CSVDLGFGNTEAFF.

The CDR3 sequence is CASSMSTGIREQYF. The CDR3, as DNA: TGTGCCAGTAGTATGTCCACAGGGATACGCGAGCAGTACTTC. J is TRBJ2-7 and V is TRBV19; D perhaps matches TRBD1 (6 bases). This CDR3 is 14 amino acids long. The germline V gene has CDR1 LNHDA and CDR2 SQIVND (reference sequence). Trimming shortened V by 3 bases and J by 6 bases, and 15 bases separated the two germline ends.

The chain has TRBV4-1 and TRBJ2-7, with 8 bases aligning to TRBD1. CDR1 is MGHRA, CDR2 YSYEKL, per germline. V shed 3 bases and J 2 bases; nucleotides not matched to a gene: 6. The CDR3 loop spans 15 amino acids. CDR3 sequence (DNA): TGCGCCAGCAGCCAGGGGACAGGCCTTCCCTACGAGCAGTACTTC. Amino acid sequence: CASSQGTGLPYEQYF.

This sequence joins TRBV28 and TRBJ1-5; 8 bases are a match to TRBD1. The CDR3 is 19 residues long. CDR1 and CDR2 (germline): MDHEN, SYDVKM. The ends lost 4 bases at V and 0 bases at J; junction bases unmatched: 14. Here the CDR3 reads CASSYRWAGQGNSNQPQHF. CDR3 in DNA: TGTGCCAGCAGTTACCGCTGGGCCGGACAGGGCAATAGCAATCAGCCCCAGCATTTT.

V and J are TRBV7-2 and TRBJ2-3; D gene unclear. There are 11 residues in the CDR3. The ends were cut back, 5 bases at V and 6 bases at J, with 6 bases in the middle. Germline values: CDR1 SGHTA, CDR2 FQGNSA. The DNA for the CDR3 is TGTGCCAGCAGCCCCGTGGATACGCAGTATTTT. Translation gives CASSPVDTQYF.

CDR3 amino acids: CASSPTGGTYGYTF. CDR3 coding DNA: TGTGCCAGCTCTCCGACAGGAGGAACGTATGGCTACACCTTC. The V call is TRBV18, the J call TRBJ1-2, with D maybe TRBD1 (6 bases). The ends were cut back, 6 bases at V and 5 bases at J, with 16 bases in the middle. Germline CDR1 KGHSH, CDR2 LQKENI. This CDR3 spans 14 amino acids.

This chain uses TRBV19 with TRBJ2-5, with D possibly matching TRBD2 (6 bases). V was cut by 3 bases and J by 4 bases, with 15 bases left in between. Germline CDR1 and CDR2: LNHDA and SQIVND (reference sequence). This CDR3 region has 15 residues. CDR3 DNA: TGTGCCAGTAGTATGACTCATCGGGGGTTAGAGACCCAGTACTTC. Its protein product is CASSMTHRGLETQYF.

The chain is built from TRBV2 and TRBJ1-6; 10 nucleotides match TRBD1. The CDR3 totals 16 residues. Trimming removed 11 bases from V and 10 bases from J; junction bases left unmatched: 17. CDR1 is SNHLY, CDR2 FYNNEI, per germline. The CDR3 DNA reads as TGTGCCGGGGGTTGGAGTCGGGACAGGGGCGGCTCACCCCTCCACTTT. This codes for CAGGWSRDRGGSPLHF. The full variable domain, in which reference TRBV2 and TRBJ1-6 provide the parts outside the CDR3, is EPEVTQTPSHQVTQMGQEVILRCVPISNHLYFYWYRQILGQKVEFLVSFYNNEISEKSEIFDDQFSVERPDGSNFTLKIRSTKLEDSAMYFCAGGWSRDRGGSPLHFGNGTRLTVT.

The chain carries TRBV10-3 and TRBJ2-3; D ambiguous. The CDR3 runs 13 residues. Germline CDR1 and CDR2: ENHRY and SYGVKD. V gave up 2 bases and J gave up 12 bases, with 15 bases separating them. Written as DNA, the CDR3 is TGTGCCATCAGTGAGCCAACATTCCGGGTTCAGTATTTT. This sequence encodes CAISEPTFRVQYF.

The rearrangement uses TRBV25-1 and TRBJ1-2; possible D gene TRBD1, 6 bases. This CDR3 contains 15 residues. The V and J ends lost 2 bases and 4 bases respectively, with 14 bases between them. Per the germline V gene, CDR1 is MGHDK and CDR2 is SYGVNS. CDR3 sequence reads: CASSEGGGFGYGYTF. The CDR3 DNA is TGTGCCAGCAGTGAAGGGGGGGGCTTTGGCTATGGCTACACCTTC.

The chain links TRBV2 to TRBJ2-7; TRBD2 is a possible D gene (6 bases). The V and J ends lost 6 bases and 4 bases respectively, with 10 bases between them. This CDR3 has 12 amino acids. CDR1 and CDR2 from the germline V gene are SNHLY and FYNNEI. CDR3 in amino acids: CASREGGYEQYF. The CDR3 DNA reads as TGTGCCAGCAGGGAGGGAGGTTACGAGCAGTACTTC.

This clone was seen a few times. The CDR3 DNA reads as TGTGCCAGCAGAACAGAGTCAACGTCCGGAAAACTGTTTTTT. This sequence encodes CASRTESTSGKLFF. The rearrangement joins TRBV2 to TRBJ1-4, with D unclear. There are 14 residues in the CDR3. Trimming took 6 bases from V and 10 from J, leaving 18 bases between them. The germline CDR1 and CDR2 sequences are SNHLY and FYNNEI.